The rows below give T cell receptor beta chains drawn from one sample of a study of blood T cell repertoires in COVID-19. Using immunoSEQ multiplex PCR, the repertoire was profiled, and TCRdb retains in-frame clones only, with some absent. The data contain some 220,000 clones, over 60% of them singletons. The specimen was peripheral blood. All receptors derive from a woman in her sixties or seventies with acute or convalescent COVID-19. Both conserved end residues are part of each CDR3.

V,CDR3
TRBV5-5,CASRLTGNTEAFF
TRBV11-2,CASSWGRIPGELFF
TRBV10-1,CASSFTGKGADTQYF
TRBV4-3,CASSQVRTGSNEQYF
TRBV28,CASGTSYEQYF
TRBV25-1,CASSESPTYEQYF
TRBV30,CAWSVSGVETQYF
TRBV6-5,CAIAQRGVYEQYF
TRBV6-2/TRBV6-3,CASSLSSDTQYF
TRBV24-1,CATTQGGGYEQFF
TRBV10-3,CAISERDTQYF
TRBV9,CASSVGTGTYNSPLHF
TRBV18,CASSTTGGANYGYTF
TRBV18,CASSSQWESEQYF
TRBV27,CASSLEGTSGGGPGELFF
TRBV28,CAGGGSSYEQYF
TRBV11-2,CASSLSKNTGELFF
TRBV6-1,CASSDPRFRGDTGELFF
TRBV29-1,CSAQDRGRPIYGYTF
TRBV3-1/TRBV3-2,CASSPRRDVTEAFF
TRBV6-2/TRBV6-3,CASSPGLAGGKEQFF
TRBV7-2,CASSLVYRGMGEKLFF
TRBV7-9,CASNNPDRSGDETQYF
TRBV5-1,CASSLAGGGTKETQYF
TRBV7-3,CASSSSGTTEAFF
TRBV9,CASSIGTGYSTDTQYF
TRBV30,CAWIYSNQPQHF
TRBV18,CASSPPSLGYNEQFF
TRBV12-2,CASRFWSLAGGPLDTDTQYF
TRBV3-1/TRBV3-2,CASSLLIYNEQFF
TRBV7-9,CASSLDRTGSFIDTQYF
TRBV2,CASSDRDRATGELFF
TRBV3-1/TRBV3-2,CASSPRTSFSREQFF
TRBV5-6,CASSLVTGGSTDTQYF
TRBV24-1,CATSASTRVGATDTQYF
TRBV7-9,CASSLPTGAKYEQYF